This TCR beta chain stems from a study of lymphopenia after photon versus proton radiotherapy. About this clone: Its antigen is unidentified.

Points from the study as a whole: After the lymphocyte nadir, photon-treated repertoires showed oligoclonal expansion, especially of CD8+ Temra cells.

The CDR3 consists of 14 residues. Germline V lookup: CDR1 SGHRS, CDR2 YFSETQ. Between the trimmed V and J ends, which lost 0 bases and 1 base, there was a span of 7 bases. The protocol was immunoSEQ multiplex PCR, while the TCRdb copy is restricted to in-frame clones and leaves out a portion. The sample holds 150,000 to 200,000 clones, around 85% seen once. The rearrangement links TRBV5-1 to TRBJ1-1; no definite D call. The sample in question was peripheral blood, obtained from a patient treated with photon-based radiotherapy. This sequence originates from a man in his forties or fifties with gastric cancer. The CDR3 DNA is TGCGCCAGCAGCTTGGCCCCAGGGAACACTGAAGCTTTCTTT. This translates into CASSLAPGNTEAFF.